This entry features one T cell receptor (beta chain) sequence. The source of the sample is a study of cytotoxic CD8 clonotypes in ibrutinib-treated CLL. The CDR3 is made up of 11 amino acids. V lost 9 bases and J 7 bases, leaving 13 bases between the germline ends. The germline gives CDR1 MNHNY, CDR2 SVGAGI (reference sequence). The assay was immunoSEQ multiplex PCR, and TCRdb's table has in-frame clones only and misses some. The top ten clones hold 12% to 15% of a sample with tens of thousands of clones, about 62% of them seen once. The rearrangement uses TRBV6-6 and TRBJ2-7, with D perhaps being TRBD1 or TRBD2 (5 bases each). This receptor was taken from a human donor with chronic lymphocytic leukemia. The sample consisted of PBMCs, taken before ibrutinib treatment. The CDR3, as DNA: TGTGCCAGTGGGGGTTTGGGGGAGCAGTACTTC. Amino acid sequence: CASGGLGEQYF.